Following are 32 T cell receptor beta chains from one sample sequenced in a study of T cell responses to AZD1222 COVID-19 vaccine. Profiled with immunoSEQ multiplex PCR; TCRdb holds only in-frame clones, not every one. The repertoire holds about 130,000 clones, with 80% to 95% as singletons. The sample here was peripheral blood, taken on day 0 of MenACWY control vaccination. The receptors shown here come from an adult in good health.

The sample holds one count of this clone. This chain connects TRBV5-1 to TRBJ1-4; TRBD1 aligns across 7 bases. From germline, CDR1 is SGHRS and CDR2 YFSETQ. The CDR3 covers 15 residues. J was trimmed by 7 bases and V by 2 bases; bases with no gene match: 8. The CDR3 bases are TGCGCCAGCAGCTTTTTAAGGGGGCAGGGTGAAAAACTGTTTTTT. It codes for CASSFLRGQGEKLFF.

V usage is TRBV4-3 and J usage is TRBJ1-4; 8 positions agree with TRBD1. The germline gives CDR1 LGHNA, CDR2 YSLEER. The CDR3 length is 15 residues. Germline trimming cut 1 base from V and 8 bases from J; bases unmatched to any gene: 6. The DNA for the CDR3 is TGCGCCAGCAGCCAAGCTGCAGCAGGGGGCGAAAAACTGTTTTTT. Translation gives CASSQAAAGGEKLFF.

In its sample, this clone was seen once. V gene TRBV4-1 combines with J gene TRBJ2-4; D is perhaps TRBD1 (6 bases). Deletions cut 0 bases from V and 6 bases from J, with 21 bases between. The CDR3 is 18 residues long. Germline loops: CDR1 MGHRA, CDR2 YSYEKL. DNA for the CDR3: TGCGCCAGCAGCCAAGATCCTGGGGCGGCAGGGGAATTAAACATTCAGTACTTC. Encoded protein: CASSQDPGAAGELNIQYF.

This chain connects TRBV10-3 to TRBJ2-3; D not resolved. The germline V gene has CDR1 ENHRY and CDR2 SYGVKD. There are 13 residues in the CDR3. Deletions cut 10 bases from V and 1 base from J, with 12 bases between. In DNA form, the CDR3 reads TGTGCCACCAAAATAGAAGGCACAGATACGCAGTATTTT. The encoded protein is CATKIEGTDTQYF.

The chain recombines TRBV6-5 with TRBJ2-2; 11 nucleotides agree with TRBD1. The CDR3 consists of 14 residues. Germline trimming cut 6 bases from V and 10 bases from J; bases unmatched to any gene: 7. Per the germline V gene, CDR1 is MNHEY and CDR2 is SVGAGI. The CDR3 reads CASSRTGGKSELFF. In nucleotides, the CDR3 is TGTGCCAGCAGCCGGACAGGGGGCAAGTCGGAGCTGTTTTTT.

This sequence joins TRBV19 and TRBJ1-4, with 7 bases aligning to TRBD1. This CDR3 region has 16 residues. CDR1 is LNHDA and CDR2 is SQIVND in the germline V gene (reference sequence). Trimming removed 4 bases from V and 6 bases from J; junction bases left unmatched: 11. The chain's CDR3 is CASSRSGTVSDEKLFF. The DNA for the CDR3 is TGTGCCAGTAGTAGAAGCGGGACAGTGTCTGATGAAAAACTGTTTTTT.

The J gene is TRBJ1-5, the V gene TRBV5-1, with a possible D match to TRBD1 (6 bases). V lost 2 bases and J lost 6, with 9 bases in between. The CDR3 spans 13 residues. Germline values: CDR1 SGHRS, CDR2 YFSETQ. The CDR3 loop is CASSFGGAQPQHF. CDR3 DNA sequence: TGCGCCAGCAGCTTCGGGGGGGCTCAGCCCCAGCATTTT.

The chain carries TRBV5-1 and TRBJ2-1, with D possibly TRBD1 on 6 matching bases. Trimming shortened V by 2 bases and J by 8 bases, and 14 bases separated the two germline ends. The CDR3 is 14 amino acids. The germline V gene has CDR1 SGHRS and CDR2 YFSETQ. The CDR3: CASSFAQGSYEQFF. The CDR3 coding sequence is TGCGCCAGCAGCTTCGCACAGGGAAGTTATGAGCAGTTCTTC.

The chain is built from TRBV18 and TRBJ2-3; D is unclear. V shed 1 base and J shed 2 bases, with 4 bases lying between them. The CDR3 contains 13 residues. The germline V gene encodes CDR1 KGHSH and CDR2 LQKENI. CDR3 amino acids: CASSPRYTDTQYF. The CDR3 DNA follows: TGTGCCAGCTCACCACGCTACACAGATACGCAGTATTTT.

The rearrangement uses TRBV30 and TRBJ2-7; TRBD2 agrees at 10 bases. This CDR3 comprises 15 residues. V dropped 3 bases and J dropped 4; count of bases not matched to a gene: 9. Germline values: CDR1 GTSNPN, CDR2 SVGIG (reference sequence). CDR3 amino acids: CAWRPNLAGVYEQYF. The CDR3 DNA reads TGTGCCTGGAGACCGAACCTAGCGGGAGTATACGAGCAGTACTTC.

The CDR3 loop reads CASSRWTGDNTEAFF. DNA of the CDR3: TGTGCCAGCAGCAGATGGACAGGGGACAACACTGAAGCTTTCTTT. The chain joins TRBV5-6 to TRBJ1-1, with 9 bases identical to TRBD1. This CDR3 contains 15 residues. Germline CDR1 SGHDT, CDR2 YYEEEE. The V segment lost 4 bases and the J segment 2 bases; nucleotides outside the gene matches: 6.

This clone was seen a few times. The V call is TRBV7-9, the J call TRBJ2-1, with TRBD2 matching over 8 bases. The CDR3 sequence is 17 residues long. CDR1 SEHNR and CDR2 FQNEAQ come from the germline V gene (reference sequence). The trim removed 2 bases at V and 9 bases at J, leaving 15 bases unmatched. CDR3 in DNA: TGTGCCAGCAGCTTATCACTTCCGACAGCGGGAGTAACTGAGCAGTTCTTC. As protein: CASSLSLPTAGVTEQFF.

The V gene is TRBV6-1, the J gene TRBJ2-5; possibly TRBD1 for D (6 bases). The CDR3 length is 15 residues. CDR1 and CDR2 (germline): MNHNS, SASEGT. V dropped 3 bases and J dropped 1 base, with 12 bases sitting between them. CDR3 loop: CASSEWTVLQETQYF. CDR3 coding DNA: TGTGCCAGCAGTGAGTGGACAGTTCTCCAAGAGACCCAGTACTTC.

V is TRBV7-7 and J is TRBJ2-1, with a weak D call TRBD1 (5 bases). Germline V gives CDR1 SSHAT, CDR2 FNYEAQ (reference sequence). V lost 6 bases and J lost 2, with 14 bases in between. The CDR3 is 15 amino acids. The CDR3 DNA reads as TGTGCCAGCAGTCTCCTGGACACCCCCTACAATGAGCAGTTCTTC. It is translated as CASSLLDTPYNEQFF.

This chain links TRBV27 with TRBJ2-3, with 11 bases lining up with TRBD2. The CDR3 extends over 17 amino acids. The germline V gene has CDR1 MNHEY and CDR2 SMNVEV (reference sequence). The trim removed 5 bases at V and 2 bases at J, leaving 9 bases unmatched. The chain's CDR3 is CASSLFTSGRITDTQYF. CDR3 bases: TGTGCCAGCAGTCTCTTTACTAGCGGGAGAATCACAGATACGCAGTATTTT.

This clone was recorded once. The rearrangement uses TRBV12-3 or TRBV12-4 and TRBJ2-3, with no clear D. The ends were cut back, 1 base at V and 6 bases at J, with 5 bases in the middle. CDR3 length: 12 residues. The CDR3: CASSLVWDTQYF. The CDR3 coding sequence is TGTGCCAGCAGTTTAGTCTGGGATACGCAGTATTTT.

CDR3 sequence reads: CASSLAAGTTDTQYF. CDR3 DNA sequence: TGTGCCAGCAGCTTAGCAGCGGGAACGACAGATACGCAGTATTTT. The chain employs TRBV7-2 and TRBJ2-3, with 7 bases lining up with TRBD2. V shed 0 bases and J 3 bases; nucleotides not matched to a gene: 3. Germline lookup yields CDR1 SGHTA and CDR2 FQGNSA. CDR3 length equals 15 residues.

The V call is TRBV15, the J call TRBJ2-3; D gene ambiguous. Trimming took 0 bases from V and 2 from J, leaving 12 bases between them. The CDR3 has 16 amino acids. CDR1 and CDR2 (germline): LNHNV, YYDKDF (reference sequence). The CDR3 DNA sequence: TGTGCCACCAGCAGAGATGACGGGTTATACACAGATACGCAGTATTTT. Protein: CATSRDDGLYTDTQYF.

The chain's CDR3 is CASRLAGAEQFF. CDR3 nucleotide sequence: TGTGCCAGCAGACTAGCGGGAGCTGAGCAGTTCTTC. This chain connects TRBV6-5 to TRBJ2-1, with 11 bases that match TRBD2. After removal of 6 bases from V and 9 bases from J, the junction contained 1 base not matched to a gene. The CDR3 is 12 amino acids. Germline lookup yields CDR1 MNHEY and CDR2 SVGAGI.

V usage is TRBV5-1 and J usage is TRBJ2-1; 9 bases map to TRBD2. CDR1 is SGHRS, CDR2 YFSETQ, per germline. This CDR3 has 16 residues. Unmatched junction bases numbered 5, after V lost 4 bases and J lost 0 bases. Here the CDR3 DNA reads TGCGCCAGCAGCGTCGGACTAGCGAGCTCCTACAATGAGCAGTTCTTC. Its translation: CASSVGLASSYNEQFF.

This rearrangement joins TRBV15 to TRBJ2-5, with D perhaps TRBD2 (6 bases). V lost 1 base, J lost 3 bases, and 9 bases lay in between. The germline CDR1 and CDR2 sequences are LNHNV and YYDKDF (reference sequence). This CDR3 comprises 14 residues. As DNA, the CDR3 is TGTGCCACCAGCAGAGTTGGGGGGAAAGAGACCCAGTACTTC. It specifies CATSRVGGKETQYF.

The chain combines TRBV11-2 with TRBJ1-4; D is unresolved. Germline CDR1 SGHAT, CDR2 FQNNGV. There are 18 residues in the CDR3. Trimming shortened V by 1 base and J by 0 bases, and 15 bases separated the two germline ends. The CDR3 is CASSLVGKKAATNEKLFF. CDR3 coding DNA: TGTGCCAGCAGCTTAGTAGGGAAGAAAGCTGCAACTAATGAAAAACTGTTTTTT.

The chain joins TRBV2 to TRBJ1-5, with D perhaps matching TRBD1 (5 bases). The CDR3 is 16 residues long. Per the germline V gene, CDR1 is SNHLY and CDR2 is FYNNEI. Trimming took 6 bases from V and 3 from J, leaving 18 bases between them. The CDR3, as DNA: TGTGCCAGCAGAGACCGGGGCCGAGGATCCAATCAGCCCCAGCATTTT. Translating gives CASRDRGRGSNQPQHF.

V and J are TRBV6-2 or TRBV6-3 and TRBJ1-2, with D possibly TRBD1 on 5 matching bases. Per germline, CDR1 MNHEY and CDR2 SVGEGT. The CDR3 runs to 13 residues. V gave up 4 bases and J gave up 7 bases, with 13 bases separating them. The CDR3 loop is CASSLDSYGGYTF. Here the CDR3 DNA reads TGTGCCAGCAGTTTAGACAGCTATGGTGGCTACACCTTC.

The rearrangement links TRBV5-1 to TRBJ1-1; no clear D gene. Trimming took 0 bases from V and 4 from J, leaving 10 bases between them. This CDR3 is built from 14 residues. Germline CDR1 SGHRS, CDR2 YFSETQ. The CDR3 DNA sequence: TGCGCCAGCAGCTTGGGCCGATGGGGCACTGAAGCTTTCTTT. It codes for CASSLGRWGTEAFF.

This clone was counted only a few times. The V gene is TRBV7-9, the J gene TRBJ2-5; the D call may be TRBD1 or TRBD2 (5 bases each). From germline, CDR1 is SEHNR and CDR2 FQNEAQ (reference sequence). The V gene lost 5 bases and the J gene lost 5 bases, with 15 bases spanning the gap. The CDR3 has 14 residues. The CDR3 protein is CASSRGTPWETQYF. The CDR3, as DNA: TGTGCCAGCAGCCGAGGGACCCCGTGGGAGACCCAGTACTTC.

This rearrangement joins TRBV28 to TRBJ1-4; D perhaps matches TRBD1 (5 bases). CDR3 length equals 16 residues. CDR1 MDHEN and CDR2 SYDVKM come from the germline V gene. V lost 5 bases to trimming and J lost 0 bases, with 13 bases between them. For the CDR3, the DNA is TGTGCCAGCAGTCGGATTGACAGTACAACTAATGAAAAACTGTTTTTT. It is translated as CASSRIDSTTNEKLFF.

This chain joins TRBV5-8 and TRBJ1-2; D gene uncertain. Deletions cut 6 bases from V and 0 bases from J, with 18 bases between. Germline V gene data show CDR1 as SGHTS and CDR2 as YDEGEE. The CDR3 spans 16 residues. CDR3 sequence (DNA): TGTGCCAGCACCCCTCTGCCGATGGGGACTAACTATGGCTACACCTTC. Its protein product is CASTPLPMGTNYGYTF.

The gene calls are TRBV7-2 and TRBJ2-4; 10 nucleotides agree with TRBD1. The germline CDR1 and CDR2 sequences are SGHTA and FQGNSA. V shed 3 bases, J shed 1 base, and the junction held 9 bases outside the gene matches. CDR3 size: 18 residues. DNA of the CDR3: TGTGCCAGCAGCTTGACAGGGGGCTGGGATGGGGCCAAAAACATTCAGTACTTC. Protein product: CASSLTGGWDGAKNIQYF.

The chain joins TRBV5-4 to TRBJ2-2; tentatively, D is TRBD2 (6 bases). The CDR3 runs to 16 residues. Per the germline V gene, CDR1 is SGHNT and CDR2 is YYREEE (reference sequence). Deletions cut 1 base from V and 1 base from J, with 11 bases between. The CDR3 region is CASSLYRGLNTGELFF. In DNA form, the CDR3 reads TGTGCCAGCAGCTTGTACCGGGGACTGAACACCGGGGAGCTGTTTTTT.

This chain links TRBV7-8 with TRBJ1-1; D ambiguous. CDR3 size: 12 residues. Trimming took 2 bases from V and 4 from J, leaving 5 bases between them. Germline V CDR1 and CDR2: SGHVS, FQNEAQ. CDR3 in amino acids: CASSLPTTEAFF. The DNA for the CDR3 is TGTGCCAGCAGCTTACCAACCACTGAAGCTTTCTTT.

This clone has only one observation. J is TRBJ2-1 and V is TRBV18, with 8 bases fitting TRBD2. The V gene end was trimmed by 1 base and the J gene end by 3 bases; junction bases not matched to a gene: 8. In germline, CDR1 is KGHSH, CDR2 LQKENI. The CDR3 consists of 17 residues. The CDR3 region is CASSPRETSANYNEQFF. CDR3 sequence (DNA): TGTGCCAGCTCACCACGCGAGACTAGCGCGAACTACAATGAGCAGTTCTTC.